These T cell receptor beta chains were read from a single sample in a study of patients and donors after allogeneic stem cell transplantation. TCRdb reanalysed the RT-PCR reads using MiXCR and keeps one entry per CDR3 protein. The sample has some 150,000 distinct CDR3 sequences, 30% to 45% seen once. What was sequenced was blood, either unsorted or a sorted T cell fraction (not recorded which). The receptors shown here come from a human donor who was either an allogeneic HSCT recipient or a stem cell or donor lymphocyte infusion donor (not recorded which). It is not recorded whose cells these are; they may come from a transplant donor. Both conserved end residues are part of each CDR3. Fields, in order: D gene, V gene, J gene, CDR3 length, clone size, CDR3 DNA, CDR3 protein. A D gene is named only where the DNA matches it firmly. The size entry is marked missing in some rows and otherwise reads once, few, many or a size class.

>NA|TRBV6-1|TRBJ1-6|12|NA
TGTGCCAGCAATCTCATCCGATCACCCCTCCACTTT
CASNLIRSPLHF
>NA|TRBV7-8|TRBJ1-1|17|few
TGTGCCAGCAGCTTACCTCTACAGGGATTGGGGAACACTGAAGCTTTCTTT
CASSLPLQGLGNTEAFF
>TRBD1|TRBV20-1|TRBJ1-1|14|NA
TGCAGTCCTATTCCCAGGGGGCTGACCACTGAAGCTTTCTTT
CSPIPRGLTTEAFF
>TRBD1|TRBV5-1|TRBJ2-3|14|few
TGCGCCAGCAGCTTTACAGGGGCATCCGATACGCAGTATTTT
CASSFTGASDTQYF
>TRBD1|TRBV19|TRBJ1-5|15|NA
TGTGCCAGTAGGAACAGGGGGCTTTCCAATCAGCCCCAGCATTTT
CASRNRGLSNQPQHF
>NA|TRBV7-9|TRBJ2-5|13|few
TGTGCCAGCCGATATCGGGACGCGGAGACCCAGTACTTC
CASRYRDAETQYF
>NA|TRBV12-3/TRBV12-4|TRBJ1-4|14|NA
TGTGCCAGCAGACCGACGGGATCTAATGAAAAACTGTTTTTT
CASRPTGSNEKLFF
>NA|TRBV27|TRBJ1-1|12|NA
TGTGCCAGCAGTTTGAGGGGGTCTGAAGCTTTCTTT
CASSLRGSEAFF
>NA|TRBV5-1|TRBJ1-4|15|NA
TGCGCCAGCAGCTTGGTGGCAGGGTCGGATGAAAAACTGTTTTTT
CASSLVAGSDEKLFF
>NA|TRBV7-9|TRBJ2-5|14|NA
TGTGCCAGCAGCTTAGTGTCCTCCCAAGAGACCCAGTACTTC
CASSLVSSQETQYF
>TRBD1|TRBV27|TRBJ1-6|14|many
TGTGCCAGTTGTTCCGGGACAGGGAATTCACCCCTCCACTTT
CASCSGTGNSPLHF
>NA|TRBV25-1|TRBJ2-5|15|few
TGTGCCAGCAGTGAATCGGCAGGCCCCCAAGAGACCCAGTACTTC
CASSESAGPQETQYF
>TRBD1|TRBV27|TRBJ2-7|13|NA
TGTGCCAGCAGTTTATGGGACAGTGGCGAGCAGTACTTC
CASSLWDSGEQYF
>NA|TRBV30|TRBJ2-5|14|NA
TGTGCCTGGAAATTGGGGCCGTTCCAAGAGACCCAGTACTTC
CAWKLGPFQETQYF
>NA|TRBV6-9|TRBJ1-5|13|few
TGTGCCAGCAGTCACAAGGGTTCGCAGCCCCAGCATTTT
CASSHKGSQPQHF
>NA|TRBV6-6|TRBJ1-1|14|once
TGTGCCAGCAGTTACCCGGGTAGAGCGGATGAAGCTTTCTTT
CASSYPGRADEAFF
>NA|TRBV21-1|TRBJ1-1|17|NA
TGTGCCAGCAGCAATAGCCTCGATGTGTGCGGGTTCACTGAAGCTTTCTTT
CASSNSLDVCGFTEAFF
>NA|TRBV20-1|TRBJ1-1|15|NA
TGCAGTGCTAACCTTATTACAGGGTTCGAGACTGAAGCTTTCTTT
CSANLITGFETEAFF
>NA|TRBV5-1|TRBJ1-2|13|NA
TGCGCCAGCAGCTTGGAGGGTCGACTCGGCTACACCTTC
CASSLEGRLGYTF